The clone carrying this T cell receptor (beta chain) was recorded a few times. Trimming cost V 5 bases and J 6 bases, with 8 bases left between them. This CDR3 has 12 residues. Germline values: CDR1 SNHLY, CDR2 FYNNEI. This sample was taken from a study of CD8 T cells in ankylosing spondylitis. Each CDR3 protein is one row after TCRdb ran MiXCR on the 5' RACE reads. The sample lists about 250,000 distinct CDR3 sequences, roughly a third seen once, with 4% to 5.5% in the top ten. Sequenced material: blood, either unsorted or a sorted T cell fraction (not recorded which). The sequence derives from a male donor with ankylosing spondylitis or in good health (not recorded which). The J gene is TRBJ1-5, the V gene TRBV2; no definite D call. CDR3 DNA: TGTGCCAGCAGTCGCAACACTCAGCCCCAGCATTTT. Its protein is CASSRNTQPQHF.